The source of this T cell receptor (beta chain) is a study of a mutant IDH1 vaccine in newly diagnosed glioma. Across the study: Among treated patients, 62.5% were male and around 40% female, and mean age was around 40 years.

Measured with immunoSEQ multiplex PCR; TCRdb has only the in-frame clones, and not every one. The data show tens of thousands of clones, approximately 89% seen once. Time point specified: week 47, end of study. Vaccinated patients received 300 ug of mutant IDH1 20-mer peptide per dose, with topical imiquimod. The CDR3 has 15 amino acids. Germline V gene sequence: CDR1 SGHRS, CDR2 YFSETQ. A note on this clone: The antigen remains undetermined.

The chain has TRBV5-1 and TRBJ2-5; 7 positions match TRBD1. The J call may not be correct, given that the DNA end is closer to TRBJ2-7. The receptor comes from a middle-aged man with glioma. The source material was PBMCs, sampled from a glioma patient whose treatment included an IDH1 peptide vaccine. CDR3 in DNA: TGCGCCAGCAGCTTGGGACAGGGAAGCCAGTACGAGCAGTACTTC. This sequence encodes CASSLGQGSQYEQYF.